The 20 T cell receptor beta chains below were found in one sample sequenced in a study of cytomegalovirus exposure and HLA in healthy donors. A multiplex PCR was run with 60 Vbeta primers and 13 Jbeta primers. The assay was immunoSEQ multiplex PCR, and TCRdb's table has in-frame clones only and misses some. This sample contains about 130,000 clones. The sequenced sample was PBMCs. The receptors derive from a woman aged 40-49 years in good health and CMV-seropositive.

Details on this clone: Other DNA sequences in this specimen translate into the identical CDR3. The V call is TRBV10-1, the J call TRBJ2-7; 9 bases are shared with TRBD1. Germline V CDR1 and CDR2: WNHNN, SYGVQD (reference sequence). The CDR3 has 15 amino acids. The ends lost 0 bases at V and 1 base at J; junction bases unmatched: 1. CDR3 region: CASSESGTGSYEQYF. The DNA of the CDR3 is TGCGCCAGCAGTGAGTCCGGGACAGGGTCCTACGAGCAGTACTTC.

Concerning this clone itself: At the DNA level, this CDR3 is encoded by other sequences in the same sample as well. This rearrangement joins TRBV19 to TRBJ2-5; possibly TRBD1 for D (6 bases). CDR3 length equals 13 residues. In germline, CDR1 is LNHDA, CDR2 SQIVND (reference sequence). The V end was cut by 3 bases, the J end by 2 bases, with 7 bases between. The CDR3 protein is CASSIGQQETQYF. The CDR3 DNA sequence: TGTGCCAGTAGTATTGGACAGCAAGAGACCCAGTACTTC.

CDR3 nucleotide sequence: TGTGCCAGTAGGAGTCAGGGACTTGACTCCTACGAGCAGTACTTC. It is translated as CASRSQGLDSYEQYF. The chain couples TRBV19 to TRBJ2-7, with a weak D call TRBD2 (6 bases). CDR1 LNHDA and CDR2 SQIVND come from the germline V gene (reference sequence). The CDR3 covers 15 residues. Trimming cost V 6 bases and J 0 bases, with 15 bases left between them.

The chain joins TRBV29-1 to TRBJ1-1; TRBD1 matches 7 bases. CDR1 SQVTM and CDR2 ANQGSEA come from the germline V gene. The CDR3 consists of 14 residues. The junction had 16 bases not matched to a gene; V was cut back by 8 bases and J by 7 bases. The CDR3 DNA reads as TGCAGCATCGAGACAGGGTTAGGGTCGGGTGAAGCTTTCTTT. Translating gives CSIETGLGSGEAFF. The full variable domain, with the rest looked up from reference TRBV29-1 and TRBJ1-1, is SAVISQKPSRDICQRGTSLTIQCQVDSQVTMMFWYRQQPGQSLTLIATANQGSEATYESGFVIDKFPISRPNLTFSTLTVSNMSPEDSSIYLCSIETGLGSGEAFFGQGTRLTVV.

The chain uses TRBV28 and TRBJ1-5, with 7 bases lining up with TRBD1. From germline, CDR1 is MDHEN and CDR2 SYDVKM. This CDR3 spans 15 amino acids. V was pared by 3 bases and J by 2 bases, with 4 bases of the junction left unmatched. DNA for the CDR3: TGTGCCAGCAGTTTCCACAGGGGCGGCAATCAGCCCCAGCATTTT. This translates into CASSFHRGGNQPQHF.

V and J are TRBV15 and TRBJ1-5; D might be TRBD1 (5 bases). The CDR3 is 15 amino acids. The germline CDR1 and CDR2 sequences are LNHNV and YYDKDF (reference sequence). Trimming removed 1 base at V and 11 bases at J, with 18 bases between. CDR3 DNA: TGTGCCACCAGCAGAGGGGTGGGAGGGTCAGGGACCCAGCATTTT. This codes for CATSRGVGGSGTQHF.

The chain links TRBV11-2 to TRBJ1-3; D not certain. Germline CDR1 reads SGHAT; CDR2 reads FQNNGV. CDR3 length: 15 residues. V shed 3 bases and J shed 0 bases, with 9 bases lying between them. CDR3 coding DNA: TGTGCCAGCAGCTTGTGGGCTATCTCTGGAAACACCATATATTTT. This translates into CASSLWAISGNTIYF.

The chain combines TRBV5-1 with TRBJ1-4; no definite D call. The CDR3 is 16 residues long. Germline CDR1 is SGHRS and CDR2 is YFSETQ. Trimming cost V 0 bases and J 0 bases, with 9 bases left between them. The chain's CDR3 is CASSLAVSATNEKLFF. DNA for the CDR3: TGCGCCAGCAGCTTGGCCGTTTCCGCAACTAATGAAAAACTGTTTTTT.

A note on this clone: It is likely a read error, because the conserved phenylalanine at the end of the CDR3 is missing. In DNA form, the CDR3 reads TGTGCCAGCAGGGGACGACAGGGAGGTGGTTACACCTCC. Protein sequence: CASRGRQGGGYTS. The chain has TRBV6-1 and TRBJ1-2; 7 bases agree with TRBD1. Trimming at V came to 6 bases and at J to 11 bases, leaving 12 bases not matched to a gene. This CDR3 has 13 amino acids. The germline gives CDR1 MNHNS, CDR2 SASEGT.

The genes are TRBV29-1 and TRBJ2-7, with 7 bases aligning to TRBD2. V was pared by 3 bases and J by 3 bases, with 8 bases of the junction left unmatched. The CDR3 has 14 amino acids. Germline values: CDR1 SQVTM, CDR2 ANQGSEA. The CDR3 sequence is CSVEGGTVDYEQYF. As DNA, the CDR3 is TGCAGCGTTGAGGGGGGGACGGTGGACTACGAGCAGTACTTC.

As DNA, the CDR3 is TGCGCCAGCAGTGATCCCGAGCGGGTGGCCAAAAACATTCAGTACTTC. It encodes CASSDPERVAKNIQYF. This rearrangement joins TRBV10-1 to TRBJ2-4; tentative D call: TRBD2 (6 bases). The CDR3 runs to 16 residues. V dropped 3 bases and J dropped 1 base, with 13 bases sitting between them. The germline CDR1 and CDR2 sequences are WNHNN and SYGVQD (reference sequence).

The CDR3 loop is CASSGWGSGVYEQYF. In DNA form, the CDR3 reads TGTGCCAGCAGTGGGTGGGGTAGCGGGGTCTACGAGCAGTACTTC. V and J are TRBV27 and TRBJ2-7, with 8 positions matching TRBD2. The CDR3 spans 15 residues. Trimming took 5 bases from V and 3 from J; bases not matched to a gene: 9. Germline-derived CDR1 and CDR2 are MNHEY and SMNVEV (reference sequence).

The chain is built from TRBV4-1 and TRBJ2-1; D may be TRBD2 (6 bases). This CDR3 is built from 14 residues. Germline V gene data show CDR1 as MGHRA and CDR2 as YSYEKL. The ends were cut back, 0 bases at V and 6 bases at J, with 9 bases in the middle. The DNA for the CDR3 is TGCGCCAGCAGCCAAGAGGACTACCTCAATGAGCAGTTCTTC. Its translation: CASSQEDYLNEQFF.

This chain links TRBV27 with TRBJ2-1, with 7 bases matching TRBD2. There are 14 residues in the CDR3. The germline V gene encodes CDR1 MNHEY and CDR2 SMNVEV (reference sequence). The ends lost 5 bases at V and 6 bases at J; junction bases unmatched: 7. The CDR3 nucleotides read TGTGCCAGCAGTCGATGGACTAGTCCCAATGAGCAGTTCTTC. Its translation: CASSRWTSPNEQFF.

CDR3 region: CSVAGSESQPQHF. In DNA, the CDR3 is TGCAGCGTTGCGGGGTCGGAAAGTCAGCCCCAGCATTTT. The V call is TRBV29-1, the J call TRBJ1-5; no clear D gene. CDR3 length: 13 amino acids. The germline V gene encodes CDR1 SQVTM and CDR2 ANQGSEA. Trimming took 4 bases from V and 6 from J, leaving 13 bases between them.

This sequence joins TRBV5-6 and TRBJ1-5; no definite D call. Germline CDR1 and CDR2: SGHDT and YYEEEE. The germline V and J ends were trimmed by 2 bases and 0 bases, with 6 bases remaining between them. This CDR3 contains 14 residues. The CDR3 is CASSFSYSNQPQHF. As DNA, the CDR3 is TGTGCCAGCAGCTTCTCCTATAGCAATCAGCCCCAGCATTTT. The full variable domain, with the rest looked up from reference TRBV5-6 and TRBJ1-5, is DAGVTQSPTHLIKTRGQQVTLRCSPKSGHDTVSWYQQALGQGPQFIFQYYEEEERQRGNFPDRFSGHQFPNYSSELNVNALLLGDSALYLCASSFSYSNQPQHFGDGTRLSIL.

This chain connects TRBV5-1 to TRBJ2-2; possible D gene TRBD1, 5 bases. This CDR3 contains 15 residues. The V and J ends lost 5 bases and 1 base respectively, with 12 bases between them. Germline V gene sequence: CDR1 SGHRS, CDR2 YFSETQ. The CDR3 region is CASSLYRGNTGELFF. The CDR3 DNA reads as TGCGCCAGCAGTTTGTATAGGGGGAACACCGGGGAGCTGTTTTTT.

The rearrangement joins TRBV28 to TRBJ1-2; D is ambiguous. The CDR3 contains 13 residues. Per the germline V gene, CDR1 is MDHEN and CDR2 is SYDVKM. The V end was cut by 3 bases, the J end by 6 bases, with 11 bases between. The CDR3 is CASSFDIGNGYTF. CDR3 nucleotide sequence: TGTGCCAGCAGTTTCGACATCGGTAATGGCTACACCTTC.

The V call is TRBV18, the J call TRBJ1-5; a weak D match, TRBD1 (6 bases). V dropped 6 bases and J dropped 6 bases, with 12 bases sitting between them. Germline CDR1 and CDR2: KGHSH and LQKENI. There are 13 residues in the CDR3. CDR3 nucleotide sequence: TGTGCCAGCTCCATGACAGGTGGTCAGCCCCAGCATTTT. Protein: CASSMTGGQPQHF.

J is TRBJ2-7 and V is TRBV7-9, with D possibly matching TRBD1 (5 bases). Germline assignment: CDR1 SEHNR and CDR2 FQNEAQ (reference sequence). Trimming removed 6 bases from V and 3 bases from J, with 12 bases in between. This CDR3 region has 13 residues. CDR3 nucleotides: TGTGCCAGCAGTTTCCAGGGTTACTACGAGCAGTACTTC. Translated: CASSFQGYYEQYF.